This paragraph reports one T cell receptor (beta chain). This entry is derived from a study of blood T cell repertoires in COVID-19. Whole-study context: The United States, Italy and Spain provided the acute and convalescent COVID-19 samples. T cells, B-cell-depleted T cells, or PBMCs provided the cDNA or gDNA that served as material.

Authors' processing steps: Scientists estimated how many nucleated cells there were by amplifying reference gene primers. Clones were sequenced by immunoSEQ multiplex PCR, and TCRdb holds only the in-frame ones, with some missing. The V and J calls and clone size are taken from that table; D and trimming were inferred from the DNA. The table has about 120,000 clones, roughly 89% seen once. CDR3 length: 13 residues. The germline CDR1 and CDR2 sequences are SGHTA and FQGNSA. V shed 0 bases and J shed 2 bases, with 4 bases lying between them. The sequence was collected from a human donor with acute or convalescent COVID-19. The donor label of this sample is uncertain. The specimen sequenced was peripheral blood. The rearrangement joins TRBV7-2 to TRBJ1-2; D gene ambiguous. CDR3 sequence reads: CASSLASNYGYTF. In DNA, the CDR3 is TGTGCCAGCAGCTTAGCTTCAAACTATGGCTACACCTTC.